One and the same sample provided the 30 T cell receptor beta chains below, sequenced in a study of T cell responses to AZD1222 COVID-19 vaccine. Profiled with immunoSEQ multiplex PCR; TCRdb holds only in-frame clones, not every one. The table lists about 150,000 clones, roughly nine tenths of them singletons. Sequencing used peripheral blood, obtained on day 0 of MenACWY control vaccination. These receptors all stem from an adult in good health.

V usage is TRBV2 and J usage is TRBJ1-5; 8 nucleotides agree with TRBD1. The germline CDR1 and CDR2 sequences are SNHLY and FYNNEI. This CDR3 has 15 residues. V lost 3 bases and J lost 3; bases outside the gene matches: 4. CDR3 loop: CASSELDRVNQPQHF. In nucleotides, the CDR3 is TGTGCCAGCAGTGAGTTGGACAGGGTCAATCAGCCCCAGCATTTT.

This chain links TRBV9 with TRBJ1-1, with D unclear. The germline gives CDR1 SGDLS, CDR2 YYNGEE. Trimming left V 3 bases short and J 7 bases short, with 16 bases between. The CDR3 loop spans 14 amino acids. CDR3: CASSGGIGLGEAFF. Here the CDR3 DNA reads TGTGCCAGCAGCGGAGGTATTGGGTTGGGTGAAGCTTTCTTT. Drawing the rest from reference TRBV9 and TRBJ1-1, the complete variable domain is DSGVTQTPKHLITATGQRVTLRCSPRSGDLSVYWYQQSLDQGLQFLIQYYNGEERAKGNILERFSAQQFPDLHSELNLSSLELGDSALYFCASSGGIGLGEAFFGQGTRLTVV.

The rearrangement links TRBV5-4 to TRBJ1-4, with a possible D match to TRBD1 (5 bases). Germline V gene sequence: CDR1 SGHNT, CDR2 YYREEE (reference sequence). CDR3 length: 14 residues. V was cut by 5 bases and J by 5 bases, with 13 bases left in between. CDR3: CASSSDTQNEKLFF. CDR3 in DNA: TGTGCCAGCAGTTCGGACACCCAAAATGAAAAACTGTTTTTT.

The CDR3 DNA reads as TGTGCCAGTAGTATATTAACAGGGGGATGGGGGAATGAGCAGTTCTTC. Protein: CASSILTGGWGNEQFF. The rearrangement joins TRBV19 to TRBJ2-1, with 8 positions matching TRBD1. CDR1 and CDR2 (germline): LNHDA, SQIVND (reference sequence). This CDR3 is built from 16 residues. V shed 2 bases, J shed 7 bases, and the junction held 10 bases outside the gene matches.

The chain carries TRBV29-1 and TRBJ2-3, with 7 positions matching TRBD1. The germline V gene has CDR1 SQVTM and CDR2 ANQGSEA. The trim removed 5 bases at V and 0 bases at J, leaving 14 bases unmatched. CDR3 length equals 17 residues. CDR3 protein: CSVKDKDRNPSTDTQYF. In DNA form, the CDR3 reads TGCAGCGTTAAGGATAAGGACAGGAATCCTAGCACAGATACGCAGTATTTT.

This chain links TRBV2 with TRBJ2-2; TRBD1 aligns across 8 bases. Trimming cost V 3 bases and J 3 bases; bases outside gene matches: 6. Germline lookup yields CDR1 SNHLY and CDR2 FYNNEI. This CDR3 contains 16 residues. The CDR3 DNA reads as TGTGCCAGCAGTGAGGGGCAGGGGGCGTACACCGGGGAGCTGTTTTTT. This encodes CASSEGQGAYTGELFF.

This rearrangement joins TRBV5-1 to TRBJ1-4; a possible D gene is TRBD1 (6 bases). The germline V gene encodes CDR1 SGHRS and CDR2 YFSETQ. The V end was cut by 4 bases, the J end by 7 bases, with 14 bases between. This CDR3 is built from 14 residues. CDR3 DNA sequence: TGCGCCAGCAGCGGAGACAGGACGGGTGAAAAACTGTTTTTT. It codes for CASSGDRTGEKLFF.

This sequence joins TRBV28 and TRBJ2-5; TRBD1 is a possible D gene (5 bases). V was cut by 3 bases and J by 1 base, with 15 bases left in between. The germline CDR1 and CDR2 sequences are MDHEN and SYDVKM. The CDR3 loop spans 16 amino acids. CDR3 sequence reads: CASSLNAGNLQETQYF. The CDR3 DNA follows: TGTGCCAGCAGTTTGAACGCAGGGAACCTCCAAGAGACCCAGTACTTC. Looking up the rest from reference TRBV28 and TRBJ2-5 gives the full variable domain: DVKVTQSSRYLVKRTGEKVFLECVQDMDHENMFWYRQDPGLGLRLIYFSYDVKMKEKGDIPEGYSVSREKKERFSLILESASTNQTSMYLCASSLNAGNLQETQYFGPGTRLLVL.

This chain links TRBV2 with TRBJ1-6; 9 bases align to TRBD1. CDR1 and CDR2 from the germline V gene are SNHLY and FYNNEI. V lost 6 bases, J lost 7 bases, and 4 bases stayed unmatched. CDR3 size: 14 residues. CDR3 nucleotide sequence: TGTGCCAGCAGCCGGGACAGGGACAATTCACCCCTCCACTTT. It is translated as CASSRDRDNSPLHF.

There are a few counts of this clone. The gene calls are TRBV20-1 and TRBJ1-2, with no clear D. This CDR3 has 11 residues. Trimming stripped 8 bases from V and 5 bases from J, with 12 bases between. From germline, CDR1 is DFQATT and CDR2 SNEGSKA (reference sequence). The CDR3 DNA is TGCAGTCTGGCCGACATATATGGCTACACCTTC. It translates to CSLADIYGYTF.

Points on this clone: Its ends do not fully match the called genes, so a read error is possible. The chain has TRBV12-3 or TRBV12-4 and TRBJ1-2; no reliable D call. The CDR3 runs 11 residues. DNA for the CDR3: TGTGCCAGCAGTTTTTCCGGGAAGATCGCCTTC. Translated: CASSFSGKIAF.

The chain is built from TRBV27 and TRBJ2-7; D is unclear. The V gene's germline CDR1 is MNHEY and CDR2 SMNVEV (reference sequence). This CDR3 has 14 amino acids. V shed 2 bases and J shed 0 bases, with 8 bases lying between them. For the CDR3, the DNA is TGTGCCAGCAGTTTAGCGGAATACTCCTACGAGCAGTACTTC. Protein: CASSLAEYSYEQYF.

The chain couples TRBV15 to TRBJ1-5; D ambiguous. This CDR3 has 13 residues. The V and J ends lost 3 bases and 7 bases respectively, with 10 bases between them. CDR1 is LNHNV and CDR2 is YYDKDF in the germline V gene (reference sequence). The DNA of the CDR3 is TGTGCCACCAGCAGGGCGGGCCAACAGCCCCAGCATTTT. Its protein is CATSRAGQQPQHF. Complete variable domain (other parts from reference TRBV15 and TRBJ1-5): DAMVIQNPRYQVTQFGKPVTLSCSQTLNHNVMYWYQQKSSQAPKLLFHYYDKDFNNEADTPDNFQSRRPNTSFCFLDIRSPGLGDTAMYLCATSRAGQQPQHFGDGTRLSIL.

V is TRBV4-2 and J is TRBJ1-2, with 8 bases identical to TRBD1. The CDR3 runs 14 residues. After removal of 3 bases from V and 5 bases from J, the junction contained 5 bases not matched to a gene. The germline V gene has CDR1 LGHNA and CDR2 YNFKEQ. CDR3 residues: CASSHEQGEYGYTF. CDR3 bases: TGTGCCAGCAGCCACGAACAGGGGGAGTATGGCTACACCTTC.

V gene TRBV19 combines with J gene TRBJ2-1, with D uncertain. The V and J ends lost 3 bases and 3 bases respectively, with 9 bases between them. This CDR3 is 14 amino acids long. The germline CDR1 and CDR2 sequences are LNHDA and SQIVND (reference sequence). This CDR3 reads CASSMETGYNEQFF. The CDR3 DNA reads as TGTGCCAGTAGTATGGAGACTGGCTACAATGAGCAGTTCTTC.

The chain uses TRBV5-4 and TRBJ1-1; no clear D. The CDR3 has 13 amino acids. CDR1 is SGHNT, CDR2 YYREEE, per germline (reference sequence). Trimming removed 4 bases from V and 8 bases from J, with 15 bases in between. CDR3 sequence (DNA): TGTGCCAGCAGCCCCGTGGGGAGGAGGGAAGCTTTCTTT. It codes for CASSPVGRREAFF.

J is TRBJ1-5 and V is TRBV7-3, with D unresolved. The CDR3 spans 13 residues. Germline values: CDR1 SGHTA, CDR2 FQGTGA. The V end lost 4 bases, the J end lost 7 bases, and 11 bases lay between the germline ends. The CDR3 loop is CASSYGIGQPQHF. The CDR3 nucleotides are TGTGCCAGCAGCTACGGGATTGGGCAGCCCCAGCATTTT.

The chain employs TRBV6-1 and TRBJ1-1; 8 nucleotides align to TRBD1. V shed 3 bases and J 6 bases; nucleotides not matched to a gene: 9. Germline CDR1 MNHNS, CDR2 SASEGT. This CDR3 region has 15 residues. The CDR3 loop reads CASSEAGGGFAEAFF. In DNA, the CDR3 is TGTGCCAGCAGTGAGGCAGGGGGCGGTTTCGCTGAAGCTTTCTTT.

The CDR3 DNA is TGTGCCAGCAGCTTAGGGGGGCCCAATGAAAAACTGTTTTTT. Amino acids: CASSLGGPNEKLFF. The rearrangement joins TRBV7-6 to TRBJ1-4; possible D gene TRBD1, 6 bases. This CDR3 is 14 amino acids long. Germline assignment: CDR1 SGHVS and CDR2 FNYEAQ. Trimming cost V 1 base and J 5 bases, with 8 bases left between them. Combining the CDR3 with reference TRBV7-6 and TRBJ1-4 gives the whole variable domain GAGVSQSPRYKVTKRGQDVALRCDPISGHVSLYWYRQALGQGPEFLTYFNYEAQQDKSGLPNDRFSAERPEGSISTLTIQRTEQRDSAMYRCASSLGGPNEKLFFGSGTQLSVL.

CDR3 region: CASSSPARGTGANVLTF. CDR3 nucleotides: TGTGCCAGCAGCTCGCCGGCCAGGGGGACTGGGGCCAACGTCCTGACTTTC. The V call is TRBV7-3, the J call TRBJ2-6; 7 bases agree with TRBD1. The CDR3 consists of 17 residues. V gave up 4 bases and J gave up 2 bases; unmatched junction bases: 8. The germline CDR1 and CDR2 sequences are SGHTA and FQGTGA.

The J gene is TRBJ1-1, the V gene TRBV6-5, with D uncertain. Germline loops: CDR1 MNHEY, CDR2 SVGAGI. Trimming took off 2 bases at V and 3 bases at J, with 7 bases between the two ends. The CDR3 has 13 amino acids. The CDR3, as DNA: TGTGCCAGCAGTTACGGGCGGGACACTGAAGCTTTCTTT. Translating gives CASSYGRDTEAFF.

V is TRBV7-8 and J is TRBJ1-1; tentative D call: TRBD1 (5 bases). This CDR3 is built from 13 residues. Germline lookup yields CDR1 SGHVS and CDR2 FQNEAQ. V gave up 1 base and J gave up 3 bases, with 6 bases separating them. The CDR3 loop is CASSLVGDTEAFF. The CDR3 DNA sequence: TGTGCCAGCAGCTTAGTGGGGGACACTGAAGCTTTCTTT. Together with reference TRBV7-8 and TRBJ1-1, the CDR3 gives the full variable domain: GAGVSQSPRYKVAKRGQDVALRCDPISGHVSLFWYQQALGQGPEFLTYFQNEAQLDKSGLPSDRFFAERPEGSVSTLKIQRTQQEDSAVYLCASSLVGDTEAFFGQGTRLTVV.

This clone was detected once. CDR3 DNA sequence: TGTGCCAGCAGTGCCGAGCGGGGAACCTACAATGAGCAGTTCTTC. Translation gives CASSAERGTYNEQFF. The chain carries TRBV6-4 and TRBJ2-1; 7 nucleotides agree with TRBD2. This CDR3 comprises 15 residues. J gave up 2 bases and V 4 bases, and 5 bases lay outside the gene matches. Germline CDR1 MRHNA, CDR2 SNTAGT.

The genes are TRBV20-1 and TRBJ2-2, with D unresolved. CDR1 DFQATT and CDR2 SNEGSKA come from the germline V gene (reference sequence). Trimming left V 3 bases short and J 2 bases short, with 7 bases between. CDR3 length: 13 amino acids. In nucleotides, the CDR3 is TGCAGTGCTAGTCTCGTCAACACCGGGGAGCTGTTTTTT. Its protein product is CSASLVNTGELFF.

The rearrangement links TRBV9 to TRBJ2-7; TRBD2 matches at 7 bases. The V gene end was trimmed by 2 bases and the J gene end by 0 bases; junction bases not matched to a gene: 5. Germline V gene data show CDR1 as SGDLS and CDR2 as YYNGEE. This CDR3 is 15 amino acids long. CDR3 sequence reads: CASSVSSGGSYEQYF. As DNA, the CDR3 is TGTGCCAGCAGCGTCTCTAGCGGAGGCTCCTACGAGCAGTACTTC.

V usage is TRBV2 and J usage is TRBJ1-2; the D gene is possibly TRBD1 (5 bases). Germline lookup yields CDR1 SNHLY and CDR2 FYNNEI. V shed 0 bases and J shed 9 bases, with 11 bases lying between them. The CDR3 is 13 amino acids. The CDR3 here is CASSEAGGVRYTF. CDR3 in DNA: TGTGCCAGCAGTGAAGCCGGGGGGGTTCGCTACACCTTC.

The chain employs TRBV19 and TRBJ1-5; TRBD1 matches at 9 bases. The length of the CDR3 is 15 residues. CDR1 is LNHDA, CDR2 SQIVND, per germline (reference sequence). Trimming took 7 bases from V and 6 from J; bases not matched to a gene: 10. Here the CDR3 DNA reads TGTGCCAGTAATCGGAGGGACAGGGTCTCTCAGCCCCAGCATTTT. It specifies CASNRRDRVSQPQHF.

The V call is TRBV18, the J call TRBJ1-6; D unresolved. Germline values: CDR1 KGHSH, CDR2 LQKENI. The CDR3 spans 12 residues. The V end was cut by 5 bases, the J end by 7 bases, with 6 bases between. CDR3 nucleotides: TGTGCCAGCTCAAATAACAATTCACCCCTCCACTTT. Amino acids: CASSNNNSPLHF.

The chain employs TRBV21-1 and TRBJ2-7. TRBV21-1 is a pseudogene locus. The length of the CDR3 is 18 residues. The CDR3 here is CASSKGLGTVPAASEQYV. In nucleotides, the CDR3 is TGTGCCAGCAGCAAAGGATTGGGGACGGTTCCGGCGGCCTCCGAGCAGTACGTC.

The V gene is TRBV7-3, the J gene TRBJ2-3; D call uncertain. CDR3 size: 14 residues. Looked up from germline, CDR1 is SGHTA and CDR2 is FQGTGA. The V end lost 3 bases, the J end lost 6 bases, and 13 bases lay between the germline ends. CDR3 coding DNA: TGTGCCAGCAGCTTCAATCGAGCCCCCGATACGCAGTATTTT. Translated, it gives CASSFNRAPDTQYF.